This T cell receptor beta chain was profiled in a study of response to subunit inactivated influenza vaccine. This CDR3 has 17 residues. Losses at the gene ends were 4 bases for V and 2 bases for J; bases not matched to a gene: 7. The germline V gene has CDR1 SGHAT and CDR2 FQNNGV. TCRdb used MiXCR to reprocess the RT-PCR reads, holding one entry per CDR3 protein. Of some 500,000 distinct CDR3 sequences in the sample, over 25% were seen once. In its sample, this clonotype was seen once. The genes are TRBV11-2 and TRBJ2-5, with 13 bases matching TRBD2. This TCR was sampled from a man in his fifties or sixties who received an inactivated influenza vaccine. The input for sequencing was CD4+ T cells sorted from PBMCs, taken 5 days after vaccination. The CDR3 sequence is CASSSTSGGHYQETQYF. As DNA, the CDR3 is TGTGCCAGCAGCTCGACTAGCGGGGGGCACTATCAAGAGACCCAGTACTTC. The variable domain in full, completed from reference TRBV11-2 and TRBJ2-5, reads EAGVAQSPRYKIIEKRQSVAFWCNPISGHATLYWYQQILGQGPKLLIQFQNNGVVDDSQLPKDRFSAERLKGVDSTLKIQPAKLEDSAVYLCASSSTSGGHYQETQYFGPGTRLLVL.